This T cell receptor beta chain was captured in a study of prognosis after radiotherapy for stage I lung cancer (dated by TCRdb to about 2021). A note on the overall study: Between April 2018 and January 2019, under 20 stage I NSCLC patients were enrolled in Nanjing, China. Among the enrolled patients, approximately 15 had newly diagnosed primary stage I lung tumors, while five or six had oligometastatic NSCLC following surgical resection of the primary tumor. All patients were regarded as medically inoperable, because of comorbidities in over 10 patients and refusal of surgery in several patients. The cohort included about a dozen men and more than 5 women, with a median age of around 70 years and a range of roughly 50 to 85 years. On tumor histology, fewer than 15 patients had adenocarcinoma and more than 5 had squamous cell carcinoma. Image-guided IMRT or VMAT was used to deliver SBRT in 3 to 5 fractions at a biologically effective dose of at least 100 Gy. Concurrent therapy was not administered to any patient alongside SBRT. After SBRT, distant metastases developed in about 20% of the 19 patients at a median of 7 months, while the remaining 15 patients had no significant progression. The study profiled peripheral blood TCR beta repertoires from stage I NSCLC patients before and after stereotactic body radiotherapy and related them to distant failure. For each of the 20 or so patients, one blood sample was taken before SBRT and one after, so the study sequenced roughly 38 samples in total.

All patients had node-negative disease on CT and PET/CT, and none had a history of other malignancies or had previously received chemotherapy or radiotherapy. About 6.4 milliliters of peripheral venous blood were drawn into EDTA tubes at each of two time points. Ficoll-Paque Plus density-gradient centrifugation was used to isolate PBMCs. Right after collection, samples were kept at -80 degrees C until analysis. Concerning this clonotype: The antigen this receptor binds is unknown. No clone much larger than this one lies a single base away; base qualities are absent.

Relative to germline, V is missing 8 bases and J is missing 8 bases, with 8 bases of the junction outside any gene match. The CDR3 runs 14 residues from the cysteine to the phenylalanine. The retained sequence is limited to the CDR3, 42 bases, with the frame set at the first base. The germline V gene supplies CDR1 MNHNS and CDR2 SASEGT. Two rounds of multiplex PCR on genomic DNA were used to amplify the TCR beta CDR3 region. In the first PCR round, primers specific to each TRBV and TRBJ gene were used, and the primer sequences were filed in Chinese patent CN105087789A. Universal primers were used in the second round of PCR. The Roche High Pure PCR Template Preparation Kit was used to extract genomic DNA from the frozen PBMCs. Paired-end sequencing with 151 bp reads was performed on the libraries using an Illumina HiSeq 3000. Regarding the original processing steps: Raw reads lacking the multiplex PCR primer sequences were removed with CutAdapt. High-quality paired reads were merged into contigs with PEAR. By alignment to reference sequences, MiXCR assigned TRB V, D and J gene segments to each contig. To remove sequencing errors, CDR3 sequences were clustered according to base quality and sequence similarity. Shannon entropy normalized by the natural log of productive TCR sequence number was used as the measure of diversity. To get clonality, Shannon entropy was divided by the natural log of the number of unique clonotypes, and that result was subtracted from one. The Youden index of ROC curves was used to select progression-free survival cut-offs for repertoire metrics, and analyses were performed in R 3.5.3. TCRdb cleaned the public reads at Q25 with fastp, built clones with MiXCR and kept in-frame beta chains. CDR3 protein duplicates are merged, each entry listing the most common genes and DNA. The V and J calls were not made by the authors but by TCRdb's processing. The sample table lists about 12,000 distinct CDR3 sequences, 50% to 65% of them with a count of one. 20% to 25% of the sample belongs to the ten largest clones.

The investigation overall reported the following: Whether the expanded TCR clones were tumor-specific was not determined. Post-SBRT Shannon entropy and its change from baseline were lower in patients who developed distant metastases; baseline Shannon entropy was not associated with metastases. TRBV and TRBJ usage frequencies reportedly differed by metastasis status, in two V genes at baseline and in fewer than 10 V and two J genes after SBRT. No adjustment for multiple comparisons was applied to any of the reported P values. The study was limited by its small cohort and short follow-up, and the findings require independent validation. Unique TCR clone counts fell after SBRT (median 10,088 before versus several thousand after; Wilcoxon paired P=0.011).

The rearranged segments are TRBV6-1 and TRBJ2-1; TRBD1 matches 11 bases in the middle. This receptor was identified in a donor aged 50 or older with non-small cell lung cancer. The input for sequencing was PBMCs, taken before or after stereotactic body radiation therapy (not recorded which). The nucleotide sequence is TGTGCCAGCGGACGGGACAGGGGGGTCGATGAGCAGTTCTTC. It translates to CASGRDRGVDEQFF.